Listed here are 31 T cell receptor beta chains from one sample, sequenced in a study of OX40 agonist ivuxolimab in advanced cancers. This table comes from immunoSEQ multiplex PCR, and its TCRdb copy is limited to in-frame clones, with some not included. The sample shows about 28,000 clones, about 83% of them seen only once. The sample was CD4+ or CD8+ T cells sorted from blood, taken in a trial of the OX40 agonist ivuxolimab. The receptors here all came from an adult with an advanced solid tumor such as melanoma, head and neck, liver or kidney cancer.

CDR3: CASSFGDRGLTNSYEQYF. CDR3 nucleotides: TGCGCCAGCAGCTTCGGGGACAGGGGGCTGACGAACTCCTACGAGCAGTACTTC. V and J are TRBV5-1 and TRBJ2-7; 12 bases line up with TRBD1. V lost 2 bases and J lost 0; bases outside the gene matches: 9. Germline CDR1 SGHRS, CDR2 YFSETQ. The CDR3 length is 18 residues.

The genes are TRBV5-1 and TRBJ2-1; 9 bases match TRBD1. V shed 2 bases, J shed 6 bases, and the junction held 3 bases outside the gene matches. The CDR3 length is 14 residues. Germline V gene data show CDR1 as SGHRS and CDR2 as YFSETQ. The CDR3 loop reads CASSLGTGPNEQFF. The CDR3 DNA is TGCGCCAGCAGCTTAGGGACAGGGCCCAATGAGCAGTTCTTC. The whole variable domain, filled in from reference TRBV5-1 and TRBJ2-1, reads KAGVTQTPRYLIKTRGQQVTLSCSPISGHRSVSWYQQTPGQGLQFLFEYFSETQRNKGNFPGRFSGRQFSNSRSEMNVSTLELGDSALYLCASSLGTGPNEQFFGPGTRLTVL.

The rearrangement joins TRBV6-4 to TRBJ2-1; the D gene could be TRBD1 or TRBD2 (6 bases each). From germline, CDR1 is MRHNA and CDR2 SNTAGT. Trimming removed 0 bases from V and 6 bases from J, with 12 bases in between. CDR3 length equals 15 residues. CDR3 residues: CASSDSRLGGNEQFF. The CDR3 DNA reads TGTGCCAGCAGTGACTCCCGACTAGGGGGCAATGAGCAGTTCTTC.

This chain joins TRBV7-9 and TRBJ2-7; TRBD1 matches at 9 bases. CDR3 length equals 16 residues. The V and J ends lost 5 bases and 3 bases, in that order; junction bases with no gene match: 11. The germline CDR1 and CDR2 sequences are SEHNR and FQNEAQ (reference sequence). Here the CDR3 DNA reads TGTGCCAGCAGCCTCACGTTCGGGGACAGGGTCTACGAGCAGTACTTC. Amino acid sequence: CASSLTFGDRVYEQYF.

This clone has a handful of counts. The V gene is TRBV7-8, the J gene TRBJ2-3; D possibly corresponds to TRBD2 (6 bases). Germline V gives CDR1 SGHVS, CDR2 FQNEAQ. The CDR3 runs 14 residues. Trimming removed 4 bases from V and 1 base from J, with 9 bases in between. This CDR3 reads CASSWGVRTDTQYF. CDR3 sequence (DNA): TGTGCCAGCAGCTGGGGGGTTCGCACAGATACGCAGTATTTT. Combining the CDR3 with reference TRBV7-8 and TRBJ2-3 gives the whole variable domain GAGVSQSPRYKVAKRGQDVALRCDPISGHVSLFWYQQALGQGPEFLTYFQNEAQLDKSGLPSDRFFAERPEGSVSTLKIQRTQQEDSAVYLCASSWGVRTDTQYFGPGTRLTVL.

V and J are TRBV2 and TRBJ2-7, with a possible D match to TRBD1 (6 bases). This CDR3 region has 14 residues. V lost 0 bases and J lost 3, with 9 bases in between. Germline V lookup: CDR1 SNHLY, CDR2 FYNNEI. CDR3 region: CASSEAQGRYEQYF. In DNA, the CDR3 is TGTGCCAGCAGTGAAGCGCAGGGGCGCTACGAGCAGTACTTC.

This clone was seen more than once but under ten times. The chain links TRBV7-8 to TRBJ2-3; no clear D. From germline, CDR1 is SGHVS and CDR2 FQNEAQ. The CDR3 has 17 residues. Trimming shortened V by 1 base and J by 6 bases, and 20 bases separated the two germline ends. CDR3 coding DNA: TGTGCCAGCAGCTTAGTTCAATCAGGACCGACCCCCGATACGCAGTATTTT. This translates into CASSLVQSGPTPDTQYF.

The chain uses TRBV5-8 and TRBJ1-5; D unresolved. CDR1 and CDR2 from the germline V gene are SGHTS and YDEGEE. The CDR3 covers 12 residues. V lost 2 bases to trimming and J lost 4 bases, with 4 bases between them. Here the CDR3 reads CASSFGNQPQHF. The CDR3 coding sequence is TGTGCCAGCAGCTTTGGTAATCAGCCCCAGCATTTT.

This clone came up a few times. The V and J genes are TRBV12-5 and TRBJ1-1; D gene unclear. Trimming pared 5 bases from V and 5 bases from J, leaving 9 bases between. The CDR3 spans 12 residues. Germline values: CDR1 LGHNT, CDR2 FRNRAP. The CDR3 DNA reads TGTGCTAGTGGTCTCGGGAGGACTGAAGCTTTCTTT. Translation gives CASGLGRTEAFF.

The chain is built from TRBV4-1 and TRBJ2-7; 10 bases are a match to TRBD2. CDR1 is MGHRA and CDR2 is YSYEKL in the germline V gene. Trimming took 3 bases from V and 4 from J; bases not matched to a gene: 9. This CDR3 comprises 16 residues. This CDR3 reads CASSHPTGTSAYEQYF. Written as DNA, the CDR3 is TGCGCCAGCAGCCACCCTACGGGGACTAGCGCTTACGAGCAGTACTTC.

This clone was seen just once. The chain has TRBV10-3 and TRBJ2-7; D is perhaps TRBD1 or TRBD2 (5 bases each). The CDR3 covers 14 residues. Germline V lookup: CDR1 ENHRY, CDR2 SYGVKD. Trimming stripped 7 bases from V and 4 bases from J, with 17 bases between. CDR3 sequence (DNA): TGTGCCATCACCAAGACGGACACGGGGTACGAGCAGTACTTC. Translated, it gives CAITKTDTGYEQYF.

The V call is TRBV19, the J call TRBJ2-7; TRBD1 matches 7 bases. The CDR3 runs to 15 residues. J was trimmed by 3 bases and V by 0 bases; bases with no gene match: 5. Looked up from germline, CDR1 is LNHDA and CDR2 is SQIVND (reference sequence). Here the CDR3 reads CASSIDRTGVYEQYF. CDR3 coding DNA: TGTGCCAGTAGTATAGATCGGACAGGCGTCTACGAGCAGTACTTC. Full variable domain (remainder filled in from reference TRBV19 and TRBJ2-7): DGGITQSPKYLFRKEGQNVTLSCEQNLNHDAMYWYRQDPGQGLRLIYYSQIVNDFQKGDIAEGYSVSREKKESFPLTVTSAQKNPTAFYLCASSIDRTGVYEQYFGPGTRLTVT.

V usage is TRBV27 and J usage is TRBJ1-5; 7 nucleotides agree with TRBD1. Trimming removed 5 bases from V and 2 bases from J; junction bases left unmatched: 12. Germline V gene sequence: CDR1 MNHEY, CDR2 SMNVEV (reference sequence). The CDR3 contains 17 residues. The DNA for the CDR3 is TGTGCCAGCAGTCCGGGACAGAGAGATGGGGGCAATCAGCCCCAGCATTTT. Its translation: CASSPGQRDGGNQPQHF.

This clone was detected a few times. This sequence joins TRBV5-1 and TRBJ2-5; D is unclear. Trimming took 1 base from V and 6 from J, leaving 19 bases between them. CDR3 size: 16 residues. CDR1 is SGHRS, CDR2 YFSETQ, per germline. The CDR3 here is CASSLTGSLTSKTQYF. The DNA for the CDR3 is TGCGCCAGCAGCTTGACTGGGTCCCTTACCAGCAAGACCCAGTACTTC.

The gene calls are TRBV28 and TRBJ2-7; 7 nucleotides line up with TRBD1. Germline V gene sequence: CDR1 MDHEN, CDR2 SYDVKM. The ends lost 2 bases at V and 4 bases at J; junction bases unmatched: 8. There are 15 residues in the CDR3. The CDR3 region has the DNA TGTGCCAGCAGTTTAACAGGGGCACTACGGTACGAGCAGTACTTC. Its protein product is CASSLTGALRYEQYF.

This clone was recorded once. This chain uses TRBV11-2 with TRBJ2-3; a possible D gene is TRBD1 (6 bases). V lost 4 bases, J lost 6 bases, and 14 bases lay in between. The CDR3 is made up of 14 amino acids. Looked up from germline, CDR1 is SGHAT and CDR2 is FQNNGV. DNA for the CDR3: TGTGCCAGCAGCTATACGACAGGTGTGGATACGCAGTATTTT. As protein: CASSYTTGVDTQYF.

The V gene is TRBV19, the J gene TRBJ2-7; the D gene is possibly TRBD2 (6 bases). CDR3 size: 14 residues. Germline V lookup: CDR1 LNHDA, CDR2 SQIVND (reference sequence). Trimming removed 3 bases at V and 0 bases at J, with 9 bases between. CDR3 loop: CASSIGSGSYEQYF. The DNA of the CDR3 is TGTGCCAGTAGTATTGGTAGCGGCTCCTACGAGCAGTACTTC. Complete variable domain (other parts from reference TRBV19 and TRBJ2-7): DGGITQSPKYLFRKEGQNVTLSCEQNLNHDAMYWYRQDPGQGLRLIYYSQIVNDFQKGDIAEGYSVSREKKESFPLTVTSAQKNPTAFYLCASSIGSGSYEQYFGPGTRLTVT.

CDR3 sequence reads: CASSGTGLDTQYF. CDR3 bases: TGTGCCAGCAGCGGGACAGGCCTAGATACGCAGTATTTT. This chain joins TRBV28 and TRBJ2-3; 8 bases agree with TRBD1. The CDR3 loop spans 13 amino acids. The germline CDR1 and CDR2 sequences are MDHEN and SYDVKM. The V gene end was trimmed by 6 bases and the J gene end by 5 bases; junction bases not matched to a gene: 4.

The chain joins TRBV6-5 to TRBJ2-2; 7 bases match TRBD2. CDR1 and CDR2 from the germline V gene are MNHEY and SVGAGI. V was pared by 5 bases and J by 7 bases, with 4 bases of the junction left unmatched. CDR3 length: 13 amino acids. The CDR3 region has the DNA TGTGCCAGCAGTCAGACTAGCATCGGGGAGCTGTTTTTT. It encodes CASSQTSIGELFF.

This sequence joins TRBV6-5 and TRBJ2-5; TRBD1 matches at 7 bases. This CDR3 has 15 amino acids. Trimming cost V 5 bases and J 5 bases; bases outside gene matches: 11. The germline V gene encodes CDR1 MNHEY and CDR2 SVGAGI. The CDR3 DNA is TGTGCCAGCAGTCCAGGGGGACGCTTATTCGAGACCCAGTACTTC. It specifies CASSPGGRLFETQYF.

The CDR3, as DNA: TGTGCCAGCAGCCCAGATTTGGACGAGCAGTACTTC. This gives the protein CASSPDLDEQYF. This chain connects TRBV9 to TRBJ2-7; D ambiguous. With 4 bases removed from V and 5 bases from J, the gap between germline ends came to 10 bases. The germline V gene encodes CDR1 SGDLS and CDR2 YYNGEE. This CDR3 spans 12 amino acids.

This chain uses TRBV4-1 with TRBJ2-2; 7 bases line up with TRBD2. CDR1 and CDR2 (germline): MGHRA, YSYEKL. J lost 4 bases, V lost 4 bases, and 12 bases had no gene match. CDR3 length: 17 amino acids. The CDR3 DNA reads TGCGCCAGCAGCCCCACGTATTTAGGCGGGAGCACCGGGGAGCTGTTTTTT. Protein sequence: CASSPTYLGGSTGELFF.

The chain combines TRBV7-9 with TRBJ2-3; D is perhaps TRBD1 (6 bases). Germline values: CDR1 SEHNR, CDR2 FQNEAQ (reference sequence). V lost 7 bases and J lost 4, with 15 bases in between. CDR3 length: 14 residues. DNA for the CDR3: TGTGCCAGCATCCTAATTGGGGGCGCAGATACGCAGTATTTT. Translating it yields CASILIGGADTQYF.

V and J are TRBV27 and TRBJ2-1, with 13 bases that match TRBD2. CDR1 and CDR2 from the germline V gene are MNHEY and SMNVEV (reference sequence). The ends lost 2 bases at V and 6 bases at J; junction bases unmatched: 13. The CDR3 is 19 amino acids. The CDR3 DNA is TGTGCCAGCAGTTTAAGGCCGGGACTAGCGGGAATAAGGTCCAATGAGCAGTTCTTC. Protein product: CASSLRPGLAGIRSNEQFF.

By share of the sample, this clone is medium-sized. This chain joins TRBV7-8 and TRBJ1-4, with a tentative D call TRBD1 (5 bases). CDR1 SGHVS and CDR2 FQNEAQ come from the germline V gene. Trimming left V 1 base short and J 7 bases short, with 10 bases between. The CDR3 spans 14 residues. The CDR3 nucleotides are TGTGCCAGCAGCTTAGAGGGACGGGGTGAAAAACTGTTTTTT. Translating it yields CASSLEGRGEKLFF.

The chain has TRBV5-4 and TRBJ2-7; D is perhaps TRBD1 or TRBD2 (6 bases each). Germline V gene sequence: CDR1 SGHNT, CDR2 YYREEE (reference sequence). V dropped 6 bases and J dropped 1 base, with 14 bases sitting between them. This CDR3 is built from 14 residues. Written as DNA, the CDR3 is TGTGCCAGCAAGACGGGGGCAGGGTCCTACGAGCAGTACTTC. Its translation is CASKTGAGSYEQYF.

V is TRBV27 and J is TRBJ2-3; 7 nucleotides align to TRBD1. The CDR3 totals 14 residues. Germline V CDR1 and CDR2: MNHEY, SMNVEV (reference sequence). Trimming removed 2 bases from V and 3 bases from J; junction bases left unmatched: 2. CDR3: CASSLGTETDTQYF. The CDR3 bases are TGTGCCAGCAGTTTAGGGACAGAGACAGATACGCAGTATTTT.

In this sample, this clone turned up once. The chain carries TRBV13 and TRBJ1-2; D is unclear. The length of the CDR3 is 15 residues. The V gene's germline CDR1 is PRHDT and CDR2 FYEKMQ (reference sequence). The V and J ends lost 0 bases and 7 bases respectively, with 15 bases between them. DNA for the CDR3: TGTGCCAGCAGCTTAGGCCCGACGAGGGCGGGTGGCTACACCTTC. Protein: CASSLGPTRAGGYTF.

This rearrangement joins TRBV19 to TRBJ2-5; 9 nucleotides match TRBD1. The CDR3 totals 17 residues. Germline V lookup: CDR1 LNHDA, CDR2 SQIVND (reference sequence). J lost 1 base, V lost 4 bases, and 10 bases had no gene match. CDR3 coding DNA: TGTGCCAGTAGTAACCGATGGACAGGGGACATCCAAGAGACCCAGTACTTC. Translated, it gives CASSNRWTGDIQETQYF.

The chain combines TRBV29-1 with TRBJ2-1, with D perhaps being TRBD1 or TRBD2 (9 bases each). Trimming stripped 2 bases from V and 4 bases from J, with 30 bases between. CDR1 is SQVTM, CDR2 ANQGSEA, per germline. The CDR3 consists of 20 residues. The CDR3 here is CSVEPRRGTGTAGGYNEQFF. The DNA for the CDR3 is TGCAGCGTTGAACCCCGGCGGGGGACAGGGACGGCGGGAGGGTACAATGAGCAGTTCTTC.

The rearrangement joins TRBV2 to TRBJ2-1; no firm D call. The germline gives CDR1 SNHLY, CDR2 FYNNEI. Between the trimmed V and J ends, which lost 9 bases and 9 bases, there was a span of 9 bases. The CDR3 length is 10 residues. For the CDR3, the DNA is TGTGCCAGTGTACTTGTTGAGCAGTTCTTC. This encodes CASVLVEQFF.